This is a list of T cell receptor beta chains from one sample in a study of circulating and synovial CD4+ cells in juvenile arthritis. Repertoires were generated with immunoSEQ multiplex PCR, while TCRdb's copy carries only in-frame clones and drops some. There are 2,500 to 4,000 clones in the sample; less than 85% occur only once, and around 4% lies in the top ten. Source material: CD4+ T cells from synovial fluid. The receptors stem from a human donor with juvenile idiopathic arthritis. CDR3s include the opening cysteine and the closing phenylalanine or tryptophan. The D gene is left open where the match is weak. Part of the rows lack a size; the others show once, few, many or a class for expanded clones.

TRBJ1-6	TRBV30	TRBD1	NA	CAWTDRENSPLHF	TGTGCCTGGACGGACAGGGAGAATTCACCCCTCCACTTT
TRBJ1-5	TRBV5-1	TRBD1	NA	CASSPTGGDQPQHF	TGCGCCAGCAGCCCGACAGGGGGCGATCAGCCCCAGCATTTT
TRBJ2-1	TRBV5-5	TRBD2	NA	CASSLLASGDNEQFF	TGTGCCAGCAGCTTGTTGGCTAGCGGGGACAATGAGCAGTTCTTC
TRBJ2-7	TRBV30	NA	NA	CAWSPGGSYEQYF	TGTGCCTGGAGCCCCGGGGGCTCCTACGAGCAGTACTTC
TRBJ1-2	TRBV5-4	NA	once	CASSLARANYGYTF	TGTGCCAGCAGCTTGGCCCGGGCTAACTATGGCTACACCTTC
TRBJ2-7	TRBV5-4	NA	NA	CASSPYQSGEQYF	TGCGCCAGCAGCCCGTATCAATCGGGCGAGCAGTACTTC
TRBJ2-7	TRBV28	NA	NA	CASSYGRGRKRSEQYF	TGTGCCAGCAGTTACGGGCGGGGGCGCAAAAGGAGCGAGCAGTACTTC
TRBJ1-2	TRBV15	TRBD1	NA	CATSTDRGLVDYGYTF	TGTGCCACCAGCACCGACAGGGGCTTAGTCGACTATGGCTACACCTTC
TRBJ2-5	TRBV5-1	TRBD1	NA	CASSTDRGETQYF	TGCGCCAGCAGCACGGACAGGGGAGAGACCCAGTACTTC
TRBJ1-4	TRBV28	TRBD1	NA	CASRRQGWNEKLFF	TGTGCCAGCAGAAGACAGGGCTGGAATGAAAAACTGTTTTTT
TRBJ2-7	TRBV7-9	TRBD1	NA	CASGRGLSYEQYF	TGTGCCAGCGGCAGGGGGCTCTCCTACGAGCAGTACTTC
TRBJ1-3	TRBV4-1	NA	once	CASSQEGTGNTIYF	TGCGCCAGCAGCCAAGAGGGCACGGGAAACACCATATATTTT
TRBJ1-2	TRBV28	NA	NA	CASKNLGGDGYTF	TGTGCCAGCAAAAACTTGGGGGGGGATGGCTACACCTTC
TRBJ2-5	TRBV5-4	TRBD2	once	CAGSGLAGQETQYF	TGTGCCGGTTCGGGGCTAGCGGGGCAAGAGACCCAGTACTTC
TRBJ1-5	TRBV29-1	TRBD1	NA	CSVATGTGDQPQHF	TGCAGCGTTGCCACCGGGACAGGGGATCAGCCCCAGCATTTT
TRBJ2-3	TRBV18	TRBD1	few	CASSPGQGETDTQYF	TGTGCCAGCTCACCAGGACAGGGTGAGACAGATACGCAGTATTTT
TRBJ1-2	TRBV28	NA	NA	CASSWFADSIYGYTF	TGTGCCAGCAGTTGGTTCGCGGACAGTATATATGGCTACACCTTC
TRBJ1-2	TRBV18	NA	NA	CASSPLLLSSDGYTF	TGTGCCAGCTCACCGCTCTTACTTTCGTCGGATGGCTACACCTTC
TRBJ2-5	TRBV7-6	NA	NA	CASSLVLAEETQYF	TGTGCCAGCAGCTTAGTCTTAGCGGAAGAGACCCAGTACTTC